This T cell receptor beta chain appears in the sequencing data of a study of OX40 agonist ivuxolimab in advanced cancers. TCRdb keeps only in-frame clones here, not all; method: immunoSEQ multiplex PCR. The table shows tens of thousands of clones, with about 90% occurring only once. Trimming left V 5 bases short and J 5 bases short, with 16 bases between. From germline, CDR1 is SGHVS and CDR2 FQNEAQ. The CDR3 has 14 amino acids. This receptor was taken from an adult with an advanced solid tumor such as melanoma, head and neck, liver or kidney cancer. This chain connects TRBV7-8 to TRBJ2-7, with D possibly being TRBD2 (6 bases). Sequenced material: CD4+ or CD8+ T cells sorted from blood, taken in a trial of the OX40 agonist ivuxolimab. CDR3 region: CASSPGAGNDEQYV. CDR3 DNA sequence: TGTGCCAGCAGCCCCGGGGCGGGAAACGACGAGCAGTACGTC.